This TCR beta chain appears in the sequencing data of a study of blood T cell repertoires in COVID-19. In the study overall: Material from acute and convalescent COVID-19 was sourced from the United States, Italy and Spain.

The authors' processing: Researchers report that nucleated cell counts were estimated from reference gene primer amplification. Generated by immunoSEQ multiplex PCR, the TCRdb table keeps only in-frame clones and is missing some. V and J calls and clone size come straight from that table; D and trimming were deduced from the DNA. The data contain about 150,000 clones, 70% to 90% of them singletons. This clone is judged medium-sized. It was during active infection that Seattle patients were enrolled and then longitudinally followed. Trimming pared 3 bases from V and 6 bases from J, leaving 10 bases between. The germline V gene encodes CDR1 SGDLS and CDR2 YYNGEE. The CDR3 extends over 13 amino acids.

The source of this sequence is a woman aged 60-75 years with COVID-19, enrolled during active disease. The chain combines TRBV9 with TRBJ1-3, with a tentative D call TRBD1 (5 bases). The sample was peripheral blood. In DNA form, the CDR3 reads TGTGCCAGCAGCGAGGGACTCGAAAACACCATATATTTT. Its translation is CASSEGLENTIYF.